These T cell receptor beta chains were read from a single sample in a study of cytomegalovirus exposure and HLA in healthy donors. The assay was immunoSEQ multiplex PCR, and TCRdb's table has in-frame clones only and misses some. The table shows a few hundred thousand clones, with approximately 80% occurring only once. The sequenced sample was PBMCs. These TCRs come from a girl aged 5 to 17 in good health and CMV-seronegative. Each CDR3 is given with its conserved first and last residue.

V gene: TRBV7-9
J gene: TRBJ2-1
CDR3 protein: CSSSLTQQAWDEQFF

V gene: TRBV6-5
J gene: TRBJ2-1
CDR3 protein: CASSTTSGTYNEQFF

V gene: TRBV15
J gene: TRBJ2-7
CDR3 protein: CATSRGPTRLAGDYEQYF

V gene: TRBV27
J gene: TRBJ1-5
CDR3 protein: CASSLYDRGHQPQHF

V gene: TRBV19
J gene: TRBJ1-5
CDR3 protein: CASSIIGQGGAQPQHF

V gene: TRBV7-9
J gene: TRBJ1-2
CDR3 protein: CASRESEGFYGYTF

V gene: TRBV5-1
J gene: TRBJ1-2
CDR3 protein: CASSLTTGLNYGYTF

V gene: TRBV2
J gene: TRBJ1-2
CDR3 protein: CASSEKAYGYTF

V gene: TRBV28
J gene: TRBJ1-2
CDR3 protein: CASKTVARLYGYTF

V gene: TRBV18
J gene: TRBJ2-7
CDR3 protein: CASSPQGAEGEQYF

V gene: TRBV9
J gene: TRBJ2-7
CDR3 protein: CASSPGLGGSSYEQYF

V gene: TRBV5-4
J gene: TRBJ1-1
CDR3 protein: CASSLASGQVYTEAFF

V gene: TRBV2
J gene: TRBJ1-1
CDR3 protein: CASSQRGTRNTEAFF

V gene: TRBV7-3
J gene: TRBJ2-1
CDR3 protein: CASSLTAGSSYNEQFF

V gene: TRBV7-9
J gene: TRBJ1-2
CDR3 protein: CASSPGGGNYGYTF

V gene: TRBV18
J gene: TRBJ2-1
CDR3 protein: CASSPRREGVNEQFF

V gene: TRBV10-3
J gene: TRBJ2-5
CDR3 protein: CAISESKGQGETQYF